This paragraph reports one TCR beta chain. These data belong to a study of blood T cell repertoires in COVID-19. The assay was immunoSEQ multiplex PCR, and TCRdb's table has in-frame clones only and misses some. This sample has about 100,000 clones, with about 88% found just once. Germline CDR1 and CDR2: MDHEN and SYDVKM. The length of the CDR3 is 16 residues. Trimming cost V 8 bases and J 6 bases; bases outside gene matches: 17. Sample: peripheral blood. V gene TRBV28 combines with J gene TRBJ1-1, with TRBD1 matching over 8 bases. The origin of this receptor is a woman aged 80 or over with acute or convalescent COVID-19. DNA for the CDR3: TGTGCCAGCGACCTTACAGGGGGGGGCCCTACCGCTGAAGCTTTCTTT. Its protein product is CASDLTGGGPTAEAFF.